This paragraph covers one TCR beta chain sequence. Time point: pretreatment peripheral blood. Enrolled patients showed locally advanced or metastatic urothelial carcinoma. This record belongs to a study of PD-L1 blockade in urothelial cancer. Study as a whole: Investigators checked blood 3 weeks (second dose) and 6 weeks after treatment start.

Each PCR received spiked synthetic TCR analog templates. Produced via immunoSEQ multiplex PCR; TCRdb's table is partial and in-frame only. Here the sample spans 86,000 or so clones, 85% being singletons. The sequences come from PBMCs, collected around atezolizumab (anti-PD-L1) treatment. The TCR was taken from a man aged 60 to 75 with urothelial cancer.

The CDR3 region has the DNA TGTGCAGCGGCCCGCACAGATACGCAGTATTTT. It codes for CAAARTDTQYF. The chain is built from TRBV6-6 and TRBJ2-3; D is possibly TRBD2 (5 bases). CDR3 length equals 11 residues. The germline gives CDR1 MNHNY, CDR2 SVGAGI (reference sequence).